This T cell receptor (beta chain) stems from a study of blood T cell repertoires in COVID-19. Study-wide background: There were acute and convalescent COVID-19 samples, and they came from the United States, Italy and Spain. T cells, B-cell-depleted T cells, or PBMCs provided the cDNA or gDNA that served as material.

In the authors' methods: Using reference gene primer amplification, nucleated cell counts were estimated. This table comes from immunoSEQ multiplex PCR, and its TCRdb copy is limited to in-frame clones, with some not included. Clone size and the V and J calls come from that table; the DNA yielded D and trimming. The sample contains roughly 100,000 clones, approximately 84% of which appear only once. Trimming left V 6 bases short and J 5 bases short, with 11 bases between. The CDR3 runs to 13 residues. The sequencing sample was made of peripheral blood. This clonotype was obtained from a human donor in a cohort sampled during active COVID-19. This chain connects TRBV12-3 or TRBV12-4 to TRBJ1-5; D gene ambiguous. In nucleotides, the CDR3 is TGTGCCAGCAGCCCCCAGAGGGATCAGCCCCAGCATTTT. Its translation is CASSPQRDQPQHF.